One T cell receptor beta chain is described in this entry. No antigen is known for it. The data originate from a study of cytomegalovirus exposure and HLA in healthy donors. The trim removed 5 bases at V and 2 bases at J, leaving 10 bases unmatched. Germline V CDR1 and CDR2: SGHNT, YENEEA. The CDR3 runs to 16 residues. Study-wide results and limits: As a later analysis showed, several of the most significant clusters appeared to be linked to common viral pathogens. In most subjects, TCR beta sequences reportedly gave accurate predictions of HLA-A and HLA-B alleles. Earlier analysis yielded a pattern in which most TCR beta V segments were productive about 90% or about 30% of the time. Later genetic work tied a missense DCLRE1C variant to beta-chain V and J trimming.

The PCR had 60 Vbeta and 13 Jbeta primers. TCRdb's copy holds only in-frame clones and misses some; the assay was immunoSEQ multiplex PCR. The sample yields 95,000 to 110,000 clones, approximately 79% seen once. The TCR was taken from a man aged 60 to 69 in good health and CMV-seropositive. Sequencing used PBMCs. This chain uses TRBV11-3 with TRBJ2-3; 7 nucleotides agree with TRBD2. The CDR3 coding sequence is TGTGCCAGCAGCCCCATTCTAGCGGAGGACACAGATACGCAGTATTTT. Its protein product is CASSPILAEDTDTQYF.